This TCR beta chain was sequenced for a study of T-cell reconstitution after alpha-beta-depleted transplantation in children. The library targeted TCRbeta and was prepared with unique molecular identifiers. TCRdb itself ran the PCR reads through MiXCR, one entry per CDR3 protein. The sample lists fewer than 350,000 distinct CDR3 sequences; around a tenth were seen once. Findings and limits, study-wide: Newly produced T cells mostly accounted for T-cell counts and diversity one year post-transplant. There were some patients whose high TCRbeta diversity at day 60 came from surviving recipient T cells and thymic progenitors.

J gave up 0 bases and V 3 bases, and 13 bases lay outside the gene matches. This CDR3 comprises 20 residues. Germline V gives CDR1 SGHRS, CDR2 YFSETQ. This clonotype was observed many times. Its antigen remains unknown. The chain carries TRBV5-1 and TRBJ2-3, with 13 bases lining up with TRBD2. The sequenced sample was peripheral blood, obtained 180 days after TCRalphabeta/CD19-depleted stem cell transplant. This TCR derives from a male patient between 2 and 10 years old who had a stem cell transplant for chronic granulomatous disease, so the T cells may come from the graft donor. The CDR3 coding sequence is TGCGCCAGCAGCTCGGGACTAGCGGGATCCTCTAAATCTAGCACAGATACGCAGTATTTT. This translates into CASSSGLAGSSKSSTDTQYF.